Listed below are T cell receptor beta chains from one sample, sequenced in a study of blood T cell repertoires in COVID-19. Profiled with immunoSEQ multiplex PCR; TCRdb holds only in-frame clones, not every one. The data hold 90,000 to 110,000 clones, with roughly 81% observed a single time. Sequenced input: peripheral blood. Receptor source: a woman in her 70s with acute or convalescent COVID-19. CDR3s include the opening cysteine and the closing phenylalanine or tryptophan. D genes are given only for firm matches. Clone size is not always given. Where it is, it says once, few, many or a class for expanded clones.

J,D,size,V,CDR3,DNA
TRBJ2-5,TRBD2,once,TRBV4-1,CASSQSRPERGGRETQYF,TGCGCCAGCAGCCAGTCGCGGCCTGAGCGGGGGGGTAGAGAGACCCAGTACTTC
TRBJ1-3,.,.,TRBV28,CASSLEQPYSGNTIYF,TGTGCCAGCAGTTTGGAACAGCCGTACTCTGGAAACACCATATATTTT
TRBJ2-3,TRBD2,few,TRBV7-2,CASSMGLAGVGVVRDTQYF,TGTGCCAGCAGCATGGGACTAGCGGGGGTCGGTGTTGTTAGGGATACGCAGTATTTT
TRBJ1-2,.,once,TRBV12-3/TRBV12-4,CASSAPRAGYTF,TGTGCCAGCAGTGCCCCGAGGGCTGGCTACACCTTC
TRBJ2-2,TRBD2,.,TRBV19,CASSIWSAGRGTGELFF,TGTGCCAGTAGTATATGGTCCGCCGGGAGGGGGACCGGGGAGCTGTTTTTT
TRBJ2-5,.,.,TRBV21-1,CASSKIAPEFGERETQYF,TGTGCCAGCAGCAAAATTGCTCCGGAATTTGGGGAGAGGGAGACCCAGTACTTC
TRBJ2-5,.,.,TRBV7-2,CASGNRETQYF,TGTGCCAGCGGAAACAGGGAGACCCAGTACTTC
TRBJ1-1,.,.,TRBV4-1,CASSQVSGGSTEAFF,TGCGCCAGCAGCCAAGTCAGCGGGGGGAGCACTGAAGCTTTCTTT
TRBJ2-3,TRBD2,.,TRBV3-1/TRBV3-2,CASSPGLAVTSTDTQYF,TGTGCCAGCAGTCCCGGACTAGCGGTAACTAGCACAGATACGCAGTATTTT
TRBJ2-7,TRBD1,.,TRBV7-2,CASSRTGVSSYEQYF,TGTGCCAGCAGCCGTACAGGGGTTAGCTCCTACGAGCAGTACTTC
TRBJ2-7,TRBD2,.,TRBV19,CASSPPGLVTYEQYF,TGTGCCAGTAGTCCACCGGGACTAGTAACCTACGAGCAGTACTTC
TRBJ2-2,.,few,TRBV7-9,CASSLDSTGELFF,TGTGCCAGCAGCTTAGACAGCACCGGGGAGCTGTTTTTT
TRBJ1-3,TRBD1,.,TRBV7-6,CASSRGQGGPSGNTIYF,TGTGCCAGCAGCAGGGGACAGGGAGGGCCCTCTGGAAACACCATATATTTT
TRBJ2-6,.,once,TRBV28,CARQVSGANVLTF,TGTGCCAGACAGGTCTCTGGGGCCAACGTCCTGACTTTC
TRBJ2-3,.,.,TRBV1,CTSSPAGVRSDTQYF,TGCACCAGCAGCCCGGCGGGGGTGAGGTCAGATACGCAGTATTTT
TRBJ2-7,.,.,TRBV6-5,CASSFQGSYEQYF,TGTGCCAGCAGTTTTCAGGGCTCCTACGAGCAGTACTTC
TRBJ2-5,TRBD2,.,TRBV3-1/TRBV3-2,CASSQAGAGLETQYF,TGTGCCAGCAGCCAAGCGGGAGCGGGGCTGGAGACCCAGTACTTC
TRBJ2-5,TRBD1,.,TRBV5-1,CASSNHHPTGEETQYF,TGCGCCAGCAGCAACCACCACCCGACAGGGGAGGAGACCCAGTACTTC
TRBJ2-3,.,.,TRBV14,CASSQVQTDTQYF,TGTGCCAGCAGCCAAGTACAGACGGATACGCAGTATTTT
TRBJ2-5,.,.,TRBV6-6,CASSLQETQYF,TGTGCCAGCAGTCTGCAGGAGACCCAGTACTTC
TRBJ1-2,TRBD1,many,TRBV7-2,CASSRGTGWSGYTF,TGTGCCAGCAGCAGGGGGACAGGATGGAGTGGCTACACCTTC
TRBJ1-3,.,.,TRBV25-1,CASSESRYLSGNTIYF,TGTGCCAGCAGTGAGTCTCGGTACCTCTCTGGAAACACCATATATTTT
TRBJ2-1,.,.,TRBV5-1,CASSLSGAYNEQFF,TGCGCCAGCAGCCTTAGCGGCGCCTACAATGAGCAGTTCTTC